This TCR beta chain was observed in a study of OX40 agonist ivuxolimab in advanced cancers. Study-wide context: Recorded diagnoses for dose-escalation patients were hepatocellular carcinoma, melanoma, renal cell or head and neck cancer.

Profiling relied on immunoSEQ multiplex PCR, and the TCRdb table lists in-frame clones only, not all of them. The sample contains around 46,000 clones, around 77% of which appear only once. As concerns this clone: Its specificity is unknown.

Study-level findings and limits: Both CD4+ and CD8+ T cell populations in blood had undergone clonal expansion by week 6 at 0.1 to 3.0 mg/kg. Low normalized clonal expansion also occurred in some nonresponding patients.

CDR1 SGHVS and CDR2 FQNEAQ come from the germline V gene. V was pared by 1 base and J by 8 bases, with 14 bases between. The length of the CDR3 is 14 residues. The genes are TRBV7-8 and TRBJ1-2; unclear D gene. This clonotype was obtained from an adult with an advanced solid tumor such as melanoma, head and neck, liver or kidney cancer. Here the sequenced sample was CD4+ or CD8+ T cells sorted from blood, taken in a trial of the OX40 agonist ivuxolimab. The CDR3 sequence: CASSLDPLRRGYTF. CDR3 sequence (DNA): TGTGCCAGCAGCTTAGATCCCTTGCGGAGGGGCTACACCTTC. The full variable domain, rest sourced from reference TRBV7-8 and TRBJ1-2, is GAGVSQSPRYKVAKRGQDVALRCDPISGHVSLFWYQQALGQGPEFLTYFQNEAQLDKSGLPSDRFFAERPEGSVSTLKIQRTQQEDSAVYLCASSLDPLRRGYTFGSGTRLTVV.